This is a list of T cell receptor beta chains from one sample in a study of blood T cells in healthy people across ages. TCRdb called the 5' RACE reads again in MiXCR, with one record for every CDR3 protein. Found here are roughly 800,000 distinct CDR3 sequences, under 30% of them singletons; the top ten hold 2.5% to 3.5%. A further study also used this sample, focusing on T cells of mothers and their children.

The sequenced sample consisted of blood. Source of these receptors: a boy younger than 18 in good health. Each CDR3 is given with its conserved first and last residue. D genes are given only for firm matches. Clone size is not always given. Where it is, it says once, few, many or a class for expanded clones.

size	V	length	D	J	DNA	CDR3
NA	TRBV10-3	14	TRBD2	TRBJ2-1	TGTGCCATCAAAGCGGGAGGGCCCTCGGATGAGCAGTTCTTC	CAIKAGGPSDEQFF
few	TRBV10-3	12	NA	TRBJ2-7	TGTGCCATCAGTGAGACCCTTAGGGGGCAGTACTTC	CAISETLRGQYF
few	TRBV14	15	NA	TRBJ2-2	TGTGCCAGCAGCCACCCGGGATCATGGGGCGGGGAGCTGTTTTTT	CASSHPGSWGGELFF
many	TRBV28	14	NA	TRBJ2-4	TGTGCCAGCAGTTTTGGGCAGGGATTCGGCATTCAGTACTTC	CASSFGQGFGIQYF
NA	TRBV27	15	NA	TRBJ1-1	TGTGCCAGCAGTCCACACTTACAGGGGAACACTGAAGCTTTCTTT	CASSPHLQGNTEAFF
NA	TRBV20-1	16	NA	TRBJ2-5	TGCAGTGCTAGAACGGGGGACCGAACCTACTCGGGGGAGCAGTACTTC	CSARTGDRTYSGEQYF
few	TRBV28	14	NA	TRBJ2-3	TGTGCCAGCAGTTTGCGTAGGAGGGCAGATACGCAGTATTTT	CASSLRRRADTQYF
NA	TRBV5-1	16	TRBD1	TRBJ1-6	TGCGCCAGCAACGCTATACCGGGACAGTCTAATTCACCCCTCCACTTT	CASNAIPGQSNSPLHF
few	TRBV5-1	13	TRBD1	TRBJ2-3	TGCGCCAGCAGGGGACAGTCCACAGATACGCAGTATTTT	CASRGQSTDTQYF
many	TRBV12-3/TRBV12-4	15	TRBD2	TRBJ2-7	TGTGCCAGCAGCTTACGCGGGGGGTCCTCCTACGAGCAGTACTTC	CASSLRGGSSYEQYF
NA	TRBV12-3/TRBV12-4	15	TRBD1	TRBJ1-4	TGTGCCAGCAGTTTAGGGACAGGGGTAGGCGAAAAACTGTTTTTT	CASSLGTGVGEKLFF
NA	TRBV11-1	14	NA	TRBJ2-4	TGTGCCAGCAGCTTTTGGGGACGGGAAAACATTCAGTACTTC	CASSFWGRENIQYF
once	TRBV7-9	13	NA	TRBJ1-6	TGTGCCAGCAGCTTAGCGGGCTTCTACCCCCTCCACTTT	CASSLAGFYPLHF
once	TRBV7-3	15	NA	TRBJ2-6	TGTGCTAGCAGCTTGGGGCCAGGGATCGCCAACGTCCTGACTTTC	CASSLGPGIANVLTF
NA	TRBV6-6	14	NA	TRBJ2-5	TGTGCCAGCAGTTCCTCGGGATGGGTAGAGACCCAGTACTTC	CASSSSGWVETQYF
few	TRBV7-2	14	NA	TRBJ2-5	TGTGCCAGCAGCTTTTTCGGGTTTCGAGAGACCCAGTACTTC	CASSFFGFRETQYF
NA	TRBV12-3/TRBV12-4	13	TRBD1	TRBJ1-2	TGTGCCAGCTGGGGACAGGGCGATTATGGCTACACCTTC	CASWGQGDYGYTF
NA	TRBV28	14	NA	TRBJ1-5	TGTGCCAGCAGGCGCCTACAGGTTACTCAGCCCCAGCATTTT	CASRRLQVTQPQHF
NA	TRBV10-3	15	NA	TRBJ1-2	TGTGCCATCAGTGCCCCGGGCAGGCTCGTAGATGGCTACACCTTC	CAISAPGRLVDGYTF
few	TRBV12-3/TRBV12-4	12	NA	TRBJ1-6	TGTGCCAGCACCTTTGTCGATTCACCCCTCCACTTT	CASTFVDSPLHF
NA	TRBV27	15	NA	TRBJ2-5	TGTGCCAGTAGCAGTCCGGCTAGCGCCCAAGAGACCCAGTACTTC	CASSSPASAQETQYF
NA	TRBV5-1	14	TRBD1	TRBJ1-1	TGCGCCAGCAGCGTAGGGGGCCAGAACACTGAAGCTTTCTTT	CASSVGGQNTEAFF
NA	TRBV7-2	14	NA	TRBJ2-5	TGTGCCAGCAGCTTGATTAGCGGACAAGAGACCCAGTACTTC	CASSLISGQETQYF
few	TRBV18	14	TRBD1	TRBJ1-2	TGTGCCAGCTCAGCACGGACAGGGGAATATGGCTACACCTTC	CASSARTGEYGYTF
few	TRBV30	11	NA	TRBJ1-2	TGTGCCTGGAATAGGCCCGGTGACTACACCTTC	CAWNRPGDYTF
few	TRBV7-9	17	NA	TRBJ2-1	TGTGCCAGCAGCCTAAACGAAAGGGTCGTGGGACCCAATGAGCAGTTCTTC	CASSLNERVVGPNEQFF
NA	TRBV4-1	13	TRBD1	TRBJ1-4	TGCGCCAGCAGGGTGACAGGGGGCGAAAAACTGTTTTTT	CASRVTGGEKLFF
NA	TRBV20-1	14	NA	TRBJ1-1	TGCAGTGCTAGAGATTCTCGGGGCGACACTGAAGCTTTCTTT	CSARDSRGDTEAFF
few	TRBV10-3	13	NA	TRBJ2-3	TGTGCCATCAGTGAGTCCGCGACAGATACGCAGTATTTT	CAISESATDTQYF
few	TRBV5-1	15	TRBD1	TRBJ1-5	TGCGCCAGCAGCTTGACAGGGGCGGGAGGTCAGCCCCAGCATTTT	CASSLTGAGGQPQHF
few	TRBV30	14	TRBD2	TRBJ2-1	TGTGCCTGGAGGTTCCGGGGGGGCCTAGGGGAGCAGTTCTTC	CAWRFRGGLGEQFF
few	TRBV9	15	TRBD1	TRBJ2-1	TGTGCCAGCAGCGTCGGGACAGGTAGAGAAGCGTCCCAGTTCTTC	CASSVGTGREASQFF
few	TRBV5-1	15	NA	TRBJ2-3	TGCGCCAGCAGCTTGTTCCGAAACAGGGAAGATACGCAGTATTTT	CASSLFRNREDTQYF
few	TRBV7-2	15	NA	TRBJ2-6	TGTGCCAGCAGCTACGGTCGCTCTGGGGCCAACGTCCTGACTTTC	CASSYGRSGANVLTF
few	TRBV20-1	13	TRBD2	TRBJ2-5	TGCAGTGTCCCTCTAGCGGACCAAGAGACCCAGTACTTC	CSVPLADQETQYF
few	TRBV5-4	16	NA	TRBJ1-1	TGTGCCAGCAGCTCGGAGGGAGGATGGACGAACACTGAAGCTTTCTTT	CASSSEGGWTNTEAFF
few	TRBV3-1	14	NA	TRBJ2-3	TGTGCCAGCAGCCATCACTACGAGGCGGATACGCAGTATTTT	CASSHHYEADTQYF
NA	TRBV14	13	TRBD1	TRBJ1-4	TGTGCCAGCAGCCGACAGGGGAATGAAAAACTGTTTTTT	CASSRQGNEKLFF
NA	TRBV28	14	TRBD1	TRBJ2-4	TGTGCCAGCAGTGCGACAGGGCCCCCAAACATTCAGTACTTC	CASSATGPPNIQYF
few	TRBV6-6	14	TRBD1	TRBJ1-5	TGTGCCAGCAGTCCACAGGGGAGGGGTCAGCCCCAGCATTTT	CASSPQGRGQPQHF
NA	TRBV5-1	16	TRBD2	TRBJ2-5	TGCGCCAGCAGCGGGGGGGTTTCTTCGTACCAAGAGACCCAGTACTTC	CASSGGVSSYQETQYF
NA	TRBV25-1	16	NA	TRBJ1-1	TGTGCCAGCAGTGAATTTGATGCAGCTGCGGGCACTGAAGCTTTCTTT	CASSEFDAAAGTEAFF
NA	TRBV6-5	14	NA	TRBJ2-2	TGTGCCAGCACCATCCGAACAGGGTACCGGGAGCTGTTTTTT	CASTIRTGYRELFF
NA	TRBV20-1	14	TRBD1	TRBJ2-1	TGCAGTGCTGGGGGACAGGGACTATACAATGAGCAGTTCTTC	CSAGGQGLYNEQFF
few	TRBV7-9	11	NA	TRBJ2-5	TGTGCCAGCAGCTCCGGTCAGACCCAGTACTTC	CASSSGQTQYF
NA	TRBV25-1	14	NA	TRBJ1-4	TGTGCCAGCAGTCGGGCGCGGAGGGGCGAAAAACTGTTTTTT	CASSRARRGEKLFF
NA	TRBV20-1	14	NA	TRBJ2-5	TGCAGTGCTAGAGTACAGGGAGGGGGAGAGACCCAGTACTTC	CSARVQGGGETQYF
NA	TRBV6-1	13	NA	TRBJ1-2	TGTGCCAGCAGTGAACCCGAAGTCTATGGCTACACCTTC	CASSEPEVYGYTF
NA	TRBV12-5	14	NA	TRBJ2-7	TGTGCTAGTGGTTTCCGGCCCAGGGAGTACGAGCAGTACTTC	CASGFRPREYEQYF
few	TRBV6-5	16	NA	TRBJ2-7	TGTGCCAGCAGTTTGGTTTGGGGGATGAGCTCCTACGAGCAGTACTTC	CASSLVWGMSSYEQYF
few	TRBV19	12	NA	TRBJ1-2	TGTGCCAGTTTTTACTGGGACTATGGCTACACCTTC	CASFYWDYGYTF
NA	TRBV7-9	15	NA	TRBJ2-5	TGTGCCAGCAGCCCTCCCCTACTATTCCAAGAGACCCAGTACTTC	CASSPPLLFQETQYF
few	TRBV7-2	14	NA	TRBJ2-7	TGTGCCAGCAGCTTCGAGCCGGGCGGATACGAGCAGTACTTC	CASSFEPGGYEQYF
NA	TRBV24-1	13	NA	TRBJ2-3	TGTGCCGCACAGTCGGGGAACACAGATACGCAGTATTTT	CAAQSGNTDTQYF
few	TRBV5-5	15	TRBD2	TRBJ2-7	TGTGCCAGCAGCTCTCGGGCTAGCGGCTCCATCGAGCAGTACTTC	CASSSRASGSIEQYF
NA	TRBV20-1	13	NA	TRBJ1-4	TGCAGTGCGATACAGGGTTCGAGGGAAAAACTGTTTTTT	CSAIQGSREKLFF
NA	TRBV4-1	14	NA	TRBJ1-1	TGCGCCAGCAGCCAGAGCCTTTTGGGTACTGAAGCTTTCTTT	CASSQSLLGTEAFF
NA	TRBV7-2	14	TRBD1	TRBJ1-5	TGTGCCAGCAGCTACCCGACAGGCCAGGGGGCCCAGCATTTT	CASSYPTGQGAQHF
many	TRBV9	15	NA	TRBJ2-3	TGTGCCAGCAGCCTTAGCGAGACTAGAGGAGATACGCAGTATTTT	CASSLSETRGDTQYF
NA	TRBV12-3/TRBV12-4	16	NA	TRBJ1-5	TGTGCCAGCAGTTTCTTAACCGGGGAGTACAATCAGCCCCAGCATTTT	CASSFLTGEYNQPQHF